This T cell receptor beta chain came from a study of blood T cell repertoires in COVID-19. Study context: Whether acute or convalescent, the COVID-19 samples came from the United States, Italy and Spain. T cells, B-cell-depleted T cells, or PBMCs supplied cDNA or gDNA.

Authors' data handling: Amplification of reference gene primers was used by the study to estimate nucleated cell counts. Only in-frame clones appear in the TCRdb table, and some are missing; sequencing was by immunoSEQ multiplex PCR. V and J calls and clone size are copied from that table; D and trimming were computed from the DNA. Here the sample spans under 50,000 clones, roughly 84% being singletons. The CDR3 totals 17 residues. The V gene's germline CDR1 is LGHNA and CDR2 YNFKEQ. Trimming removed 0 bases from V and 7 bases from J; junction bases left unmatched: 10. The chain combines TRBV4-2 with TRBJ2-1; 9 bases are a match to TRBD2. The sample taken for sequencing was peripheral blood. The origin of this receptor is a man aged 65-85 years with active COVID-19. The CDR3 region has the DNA TGTGCCAGCAGCCAAGATATGGGGCGGGGGGGCCGTAATGAGCAGTTCTTC. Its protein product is CASSQDMGRGGRNEQFF.